The clone carrying this TCR beta chain was seen at least ten times. Its antigen remains unknown. This sample was included in a study of T cells in Graves' hyperthyroidism and ophthalmopathy. Germline CDR1 reads PRHDT; CDR2 reads FYEKMQ (reference sequence). Trimming pared 5 bases from V and 4 bases from J, leaving 10 bases between. The CDR3 is 13 residues long. Amplification targeted TCR beta CDR3 regions from RNA transcripts. When the TCR CDR3 underwent first-round RT-PCR, the HTBI primer set was used. TCRdb reanalysed the multiplex PCR reads using MiXCR and keeps one entry per CDR3 protein. The table records 380,000 or so distinct CDR3 sequences, roughly 13% of them present only once. Overall study findings and caveats: In the blood, most expanded thyroid clonotypes above 0.001 appeared as well.

Criteria for exclusion of patients were uncontrolled infection, other autoimmune disease, pregnancy or lactation. Diagnoses used clinical symptoms, serum thyroxine and TRAb, thyroid ultrasound and orbital computed tomography. Using around 10 ml of fresh peripheral blood, PBMCs were prepared. Sequencing input: blood. The genes are TRBV13 and TRBJ2-3, with no clear D. The TCR comes from a woman under 40 with Graves' hyperthyroidism. The CDR3: CASSRLVADTQYF. In DNA, the CDR3 is TGTGCCAGCAGCCGCTTAGTCGCAGATACGCAGTATTTT.